The 32 T cell receptor beta chains presented below share a single source sample, sequenced in a study of blood T cell repertoires in COVID-19. The repertoire was sequenced with immunoSEQ multiplex PCR; TCRdb's copy has only in-frame clones and lacks some. The sample lists about 98,000 clones; about 91% were seen once. Sample: peripheral blood. These TCRs come from a man between 18 and 35 years old with acute or convalescent COVID-19.

The CDR3 coding sequence is TGTGCCTGGAGTGTACGGGGTGAAGCTTTCTTT. Translating gives CAWSVRGEAFF. V and J are TRBV30 and TRBJ1-1; no firm D call. This CDR3 has 11 amino acids. Per the germline V gene, CDR1 is GTSNPN and CDR2 is SVGIG (reference sequence). V lost 0 bases, J lost 7 bases, and 6 bases lay in between.

The chain couples TRBV7-9 to TRBJ1-1; no firm D call. Germline CDR1 SEHNR, CDR2 FQNEAQ (reference sequence). Trimming stripped 1 base from V and 2 bases from J, with 11 bases between. The CDR3 contains 15 residues. For the CDR3, the DNA is TGTGCCAGCAGCTTAGGGTATGCGGGAAACACTGAAGCTTTCTTT. This encodes CASSLGYAGNTEAFF. Complete variable domain (other parts from reference TRBV7-9 and TRBJ1-1): DTGVSQNPRHKITKRGQNVTFRCDPISEHNRLYWYRQTLGQGPEFLTYFQNEAQLEKSRLLSDRFSAERPKGSFSTLEIQRTEQGDSAMYLCASSLGYAGNTEAFFGQGTRLTVV.

This clone occurred a few times. The J gene is TRBJ1-2, the V gene TRBV19; maybe TRBD1 (5 bases). Germline V gives CDR1 LNHDA, CDR2 SQIVND (reference sequence). V was clipped by 3 bases and J by 3 bases, with 14 bases between them. The CDR3 is 15 residues long. Here the CDR3 reads CASSISIGTHYGYTF. DNA for the CDR3: TGTGCCAGTAGTATTTCAATAGGGACTCACTATGGCTACACCTTC.

This clone was recorded once. The CDR3 here is CASIPGREAEAFF. The CDR3 nucleotides read TGTGCCAGCATCCCTGGCAGGGAGGCTGAAGCTTTCTTT. The genes are TRBV27 and TRBJ1-1; the D gene is possibly TRBD1 (5 bases). With 7 bases removed from V and 6 bases from J, the gap between germline ends came to 15 bases. Germline CDR1 and CDR2: MNHEY and SMNVEV (reference sequence). This CDR3 has 13 residues.

J is TRBJ1-1 and V is TRBV2, with D possibly TRBD1 on 6 matching bases. Trimming took 5 bases from V and 0 from J, leaving 10 bases between them. The CDR3 length is 14 residues. Germline CDR1 is SNHLY and CDR2 is FYNNEI. The CDR3 coding sequence is TGTGCCAGCAGTTTACAGGGAATGAACACTGAAGCTTTCTTT. Amino acids: CASSLQGMNTEAFF.

The rearrangement links TRBV5-1 to TRBJ1-1, with a tentative D call TRBD1 (5 bases). This CDR3 contains 15 residues. The V end lost 4 bases, the J end lost 3 bases, and 16 bases lay between the germline ends. Germline V gene sequence: CDR1 SGHRS, CDR2 YFSETQ. CDR3 in amino acids: CASSRGGARDTEAFF. CDR3 nucleotide sequence: TGCGCCAGCAGCCGGGGCGGGGCGAGAGACACTGAAGCTTTCTTT.

Only one count was recorded for this clone. The V gene is TRBV18, the J gene TRBJ1-2; D gene ambiguous. The V end lost 2 bases, the J end lost 7 bases, and 11 bases lay between the germline ends. The germline CDR1 and CDR2 sequences are KGHSH and LQKENI. The CDR3 extends over 13 amino acids. CDR3 protein: CASSPTAGGGYTF. CDR3 coding DNA: TGTGCCAGCTCACCAACAGCCGGAGGTGGCTACACCTTC.

The chain joins TRBV7-9 to TRBJ1-6; 7 bases agree with TRBD1. Trimming took 6 bases from V and 7 from J; bases not matched to a gene: 9. There are 15 residues in the CDR3. Germline V lookup: CDR1 SEHNR, CDR2 FQNEAQ (reference sequence). CDR3 bases: TGTGCCAGCAGTCGAGCCCCGGGACAGAATTCACCCCTCCACTTT. This codes for CASSRAPGQNSPLHF.

The rearrangement uses TRBV3-1 (or the pseudogene TRBV3-2) and TRBJ2-7, with 13 bases fitting TRBD2. This CDR3 region has 17 residues. V was clipped by 1 base and J by 6 bases; unmatched bases: 9. Germline-derived CDR1 and CDR2 are LGHDT and YNNKEL (reference sequence). CDR3 DNA: TGTGCCAGCAGCCAAGCCCTCGGACTAGCGGGAGCACTCGAGCAGTACTTC. It specifies CASSQALGLAGALEQYF.

A note on this clone: Other DNA sequences in this specimen translate into the identical CDR3. The J gene is TRBJ1-1, the V gene TRBV18; a possible D gene is TRBD1 (5 bases). The CDR3 contains 13 residues. The germline CDR1 and CDR2 sequences are KGHSH and LQKENI. Trimming removed 5 bases at V and 0 bases at J, with 7 bases between. CDR3 loop: CASSTGMNTEAFF. The DNA for the CDR3 is TGTGCCAGCTCAACAGGCATGAACACTGAAGCTTTCTTT.

CDR3 coding DNA: TGCGCCAGCAGCTTGACCCCGCCGGGAGCCCCGCAAAGTAGGGGAGGCAGCACAGATACGCAGTATTTT. This encodes CASSLTPPGAPQSRGGSTDTQYF. The chain links TRBV5-1 to TRBJ2-3, with D possibly matching TRBD2 (6 bases). This CDR3 spans 23 amino acids. Trimming took off 1 base at V and 0 bases at J, with 33 bases between the two ends. Per germline, CDR1 SGHRS and CDR2 YFSETQ.

This chain links TRBV5-6 with TRBJ1-5, with TRBD1 as a possible D gene (6 bases). Germline CDR1 reads SGHDT; CDR2 reads YYEEEE. The CDR3 extends over 15 amino acids. V lost 0 bases to trimming and J lost 0 bases, with 7 bases between them. CDR3 residues: CASSLEGGSNQPQHF. In nucleotides, the CDR3 is TGTGCCAGCAGCTTGGAAGGGGGTAGCAATCAGCCCCAGCATTTT.

This clone showed up just a few times. The V gene is TRBV6-5, the J gene TRBJ1-1, with unresolved D. The CDR3 has 13 amino acids. The V gene's germline CDR1 is MNHEY and CDR2 SVGAGI. Deletions cut 6 bases from V and 4 bases from J, with 12 bases between. CDR3 DNA sequence: TGTGCCAGCAGACTGTACAGTACCACTGAAGCTTTCTTT. This codes for CASRLYSTTEAFF.

V gene TRBV11-2 combines with J gene TRBJ1-2; D is unclear. Trimming pared 2 bases from V and 6 bases from J, leaving 22 bases between. This CDR3 has 17 amino acids. CDR1 and CDR2 from the germline V gene are SGHAT and FQNNGV. CDR3 in amino acids: CASSLRSTGLLTNGYTF. The CDR3 coding sequence is TGTGCCAGCAGCTTACGGTCAACGGGGTTATTAACGAATGGCTACACCTTC.

The chain employs TRBV9 and TRBJ2-7; D perhaps matches TRBD1 (6 bases). The CDR3 is 14 residues long. Germline V gene sequence: CDR1 SGDLS, CDR2 YYNGEE. V lost 4 bases to trimming and J lost 2 bases, with 13 bases between them. CDR3 residues: CASSPRDKAYEQYF. The CDR3 DNA reads TGTGCCAGCAGCCCCCGGGACAAAGCCTACGAGCAGTACTTC. Drawing the rest from reference TRBV9 and TRBJ2-7, the complete variable domain is DSGVTQTPKHLITATGQRVTLRCSPRSGDLSVYWYQQSLDQGLQFLIQYYNGEERAKGNILERFSAQQFPDLHSELNLSSLELGDSALYFCASSPRDKAYEQYFGPGTRLTVT.

In regard to this clone: The same CDR3 arises from other DNA sequences in this sample as well. This chain uses TRBV5-1 with TRBJ2-5, with 8 positions matching TRBD1. The CDR3 sequence is 14 residues long. In germline, CDR1 is SGHRS, CDR2 YFSETQ. V lost 3 bases and J lost 3; bases outside the gene matches: 4. DNA for the CDR3: TGCGCCAGCAGCTCCCAGGGGGCAGAAGAGACCCAGTACTTC. Its translation: CASSSQGAEETQYF.

This chain uses TRBV27 with TRBJ1-5; 8 nucleotides line up with TRBD1. This CDR3 comprises 15 residues. Per the germline V gene, CDR1 is MNHEY and CDR2 is SMNVEV (reference sequence). Germline trimming cut 0 bases from V and 7 bases from J; bases unmatched to any gene: 5. The CDR3 sequence: CASSLSVQGVQPQHF. CDR3 DNA sequence: TGTGCCAGCAGTTTATCGGTACAGGGGGTCCAGCCCCAGCATTTT.

The rearrangement joins TRBV30 to TRBJ1-2; no reliable D call. The V gene lost 2 bases and the J gene lost 6 bases, with 10 bases spanning the gap. CDR3 length: 12 residues. Germline V gives CDR1 GTSNPN, CDR2 SVGIG (reference sequence). CDR3 nucleotides: TGTGCCTGGAGTATTGGGCTCCATGGCTACACCTTC. The encoded protein is CAWSIGLHGYTF. Looking up the rest from reference TRBV30 and TRBJ1-2 gives the full variable domain: SQTIHQWPATLVQPVGSPLSLECTVEGTSNPNLYWYRQAAGRGLQLLFYSVGIGQISSEVPQNLSASRPQDRQFILSSKKLLLSDSGFYLCAWSIGLHGYTFGSGTRLTVV.

The gene calls are TRBV5-1 and TRBJ2-3; 7 bases are a match to TRBD1. CDR1 and CDR2 (germline): SGHRS, YFSETQ. J gave up 0 bases and V 2 bases, and 0 bases lay outside the gene matches. This CDR3 contains 14 residues. This CDR3 is CASSLQGSTDTQYF. The CDR3 DNA reads TGCGCCAGCAGCTTACAGGGGAGCACAGATACGCAGTATTTT.

The chain joins TRBV9 to TRBJ1-1, with D tentatively TRBD1 (5 bases). CDR1 and CDR2 from the germline V gene are SGDLS and YYNGEE. The CDR3 runs 15 residues. V lost 4 bases, J lost 4 bases, and 17 bases lay in between. The CDR3 is CASSPLGGVSTEAFF. CDR3 DNA: TGTGCCAGCAGCCCACTGGGGGGGGTGTCCACTGAAGCTTTCTTT. The full variable domain, with the rest looked up from reference TRBV9 and TRBJ1-1, is DSGVTQTPKHLITATGQRVTLRCSPRSGDLSVYWYQQSLDQGLQFLIQYYNGEERAKGNILERFSAQQFPDLHSELNLSSLELGDSALYFCASSPLGGVSTEAFFGQGTRLTVV.

The gene calls are TRBV25-1 and TRBJ1-4; D is possibly TRBD1 (6 bases). Trimming removed 8 bases from V and 11 bases from J, with 27 bases in between. Germline V gene lookup returns CDR1 MGHDK and CDR2 SYGVNS. The CDR3 covers 16 residues. CDR3 residues: CASATRGGHSREKLFF. In nucleotides, the CDR3 is TGTGCCAGCGCGACTAGGGGGGGACACTCCAGGGAGAAACTGTTTTTT.

The V call is TRBV5-1, the J call TRBJ1-4, with a weak D call TRBD1 (6 bases). Germline V gives CDR1 SGHRS, CDR2 YFSETQ. The CDR3 covers 16 residues. V shed 3 bases and J shed 7 bases, with 19 bases lying between them. This CDR3 is CASSSRNAGAIEKLFF. The DNA of the CDR3 is TGCGCCAGCAGCTCCCGAAACGCAGGGGCAATTGAAAAACTGTTTTTT. Full variable domain (rest looked up from reference TRBV5-1 and TRBJ1-4): KAGVTQTPRYLIKTRGQQVTLSCSPISGHRSVSWYQQTPGQGLQFLFEYFSETQRNKGNFPGRFSGRQFSNSRSEMNVSTLELGDSALYLCASSSRNAGAIEKLFFGSGTQLSVL.

The chain carries TRBV24-1 and TRBJ2-7; D perhaps matches TRBD1 (5 bases). This CDR3 has 15 amino acids. The germline V gene has CDR1 KGHDR and CDR2 SFDVKD. V gave up 1 base and J gave up 0 bases, with 9 bases separating them. CDR3 DNA sequence: TGTGCCACCAGTGATTTAAGGGGAAGCTCCTACGAGCAGTACTTC. Amino acid sequence: CATSDLRGSSYEQYF.

The chain carries TRBV5-5 and TRBJ1-1, with a possible D match to TRBD1 (5 bases). V lost 4 bases to trimming and J lost 10 bases, with 14 bases between them. Per germline, CDR1 SGHKS and CDR2 YYEKEE (reference sequence). The CDR3 sequence is 12 residues long. CDR3 protein: CASSPGHVGAFF. The CDR3 DNA reads as TGTGCCAGCAGCCCAGGGCACGTGGGAGCTTTCTTT.

The chain links TRBV18 to TRBJ2-1; 9 nucleotides line up with TRBD2. Germline CDR1 is KGHSH and CDR2 is LQKENI. Trimming took 3 bases from V and 0 from J; bases not matched to a gene: 9. There are 18 residues in the CDR3. The CDR3 is CASSPRREGVGSYNEQFF. The CDR3 nucleotides are TGTGCCAGCTCACCTCGGCGGGAGGGGGTAGGCTCCTACAATGAGCAGTTCTTC.

Remarks on this clone: One end of the junction does not line up with germline, which may come from a read error. The J gene is TRBJ1-1, the V gene TRBV7-8; D is unclear. The CDR3 sequence is 18 residues long. Germline values: CDR1 SGHVS, CDR2 FQNEAQ. The CDR3 here is CASSFRRSGAIMNAEAFF. The CDR3 DNA reads as TGTGCCAGCAGCTTCCGAAGATCAGGCGCCATCATGAACGCTGAAGCTTTCTTT.

This chain uses TRBV10-3 with TRBJ1-2, with 8 bases identical to TRBD1. The trim removed 5 bases at V and 3 bases at J, leaving 5 bases unmatched. CDR1 and CDR2 from the germline V gene are ENHRY and SYGVKD. The CDR3 runs to 14 residues. The CDR3 region has the DNA TGTGCCATCAGTTCAGGGGGCGCGGACTATGGCTACACCTTC. This sequence encodes CAISSGGADYGYTF.

For the CDR3, the DNA is TGTGCCAGCAGCGTAGGACTAGCGGGGGGGCCCCACACCGGGGAGCTGTTTTTT. Protein product: CASSVGLAGGPHTGELFF. J is TRBJ2-2 and V is TRBV9; 14 bases are shared with TRBD2. CDR3 length: 18 residues. Unmatched junction bases numbered 4, after V lost 0 bases and J lost 3 bases. CDR1 is SGDLS, CDR2 YYNGEE, per germline.

The sample holds one count of this clone. The chain has TRBV30 and TRBJ1-2; 7 bases fit TRBD1. The germline gives CDR1 GTSNPN, CDR2 SVGIG (reference sequence). There are 12 residues in the CDR3. V lost 4 bases, J lost 10 bases, and 9 bases stayed unmatched. In nucleotides, the CDR3 is TGTGCCTGGAAGGGACAGCGTTTGGTCTACACCTTC. It encodes CAWKGQRLVYTF.

The chain joins TRBV18 to TRBJ1-1; D unresolved. Germline CDR1 KGHSH, CDR2 LQKENI. V was clipped by 5 bases and J by 3 bases, with 10 bases between them. The CDR3 runs to 13 residues. CDR3 nucleotide sequence: TGTGCCAGCTCATCCAATCAGGACACTGAAGCTTTCTTT. Translation gives CASSSNQDTEAFF. Full variable domain (rest looked up from reference TRBV18 and TRBJ1-1): NAGVMQNPRHLVRRRGQEARLRCSPMKGHSHVYWYRQLPEEGLKFMVYLQKENIIDESGMPKERFSAEFPKEGPSILRIQQVVRGDSAAYFCASSSNQDTEAFFGQGTRLTVV.

This rearrangement joins TRBV10-3 to TRBJ2-1, with a weak D call TRBD2 (5 bases). The CDR3 is 13 amino acids. V lost 10 bases and J lost 2, with 12 bases in between. Germline lookup yields CDR1 ENHRY and CDR2 SYGVKD. CDR3 DNA: TGTGCCACCCAAGGAGGAGCCTACAATGAGCAGTTCTTC. The encoded protein is CATQGGAYNEQFF.

A note on this clone: The germline gene is not matched at one end of the junction; a read error may be the cause. The chain carries TRBV5-1 and TRBJ1-1, with D unclear. Germline values: CDR1 SGHRS, CDR2 YFSETQ. The CDR3 loop spans 13 amino acids. CDR3 sequence (DNA): TGCGCCAGCAGAGCGGCGACGAACAATGAAGCTTTCTTT. Residues: CASRAATNNEAFF.